This TCR beta chain originates from a study of blood T cell repertoires in COVID-19. Turning to the study itself: T cells, B-cell-depleted T cells, or PBMCs supplied cDNA or gDNA.

Seattle patients were enrolled during active infection and followed longitudinally. How the authors handled the data: Amplification of reference gene primers provided the estimated nucleated cell counts. This table comes from immunoSEQ multiplex PCR, and its TCRdb copy is limited to in-frame clones, with some not included. V and J calls plus clone size are reproduced from that table; the DNA served to infer D and trimming. The data show approximately 210,000 clones, approximately 86% seen once. Trimming cost V 4 bases and J 6 bases; bases outside gene matches: 3. The CDR3 length is 14 residues. Germline CDR1 is SGHDN and CDR2 is FVKESK.

This receptor was obtained from a man aged 60 to 75 with COVID-19, enrolled during active disease. This rearrangement joins TRBV14 to TRBJ1-6, with 7 bases lining up with TRBD1. Sequences were obtained from peripheral blood. The CDR3 is CASSLGQLNSPLHF. The CDR3 DNA is TGTGCCAGCAGCCTGGGACAGCTTAATTCACCCCTCCACTTT.